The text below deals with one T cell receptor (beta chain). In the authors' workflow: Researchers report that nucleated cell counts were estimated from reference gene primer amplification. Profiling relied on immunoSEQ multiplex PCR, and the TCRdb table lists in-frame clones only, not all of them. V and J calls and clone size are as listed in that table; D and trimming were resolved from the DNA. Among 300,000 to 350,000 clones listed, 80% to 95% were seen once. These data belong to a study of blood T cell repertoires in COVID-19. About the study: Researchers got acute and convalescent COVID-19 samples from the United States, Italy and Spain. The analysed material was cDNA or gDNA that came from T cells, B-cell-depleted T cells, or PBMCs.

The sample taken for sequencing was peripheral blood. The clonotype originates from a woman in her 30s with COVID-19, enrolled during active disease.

CDR3 amino acids: CALAGSTDTQYF. The CDR3 DNA is TGTGCCTTAGCGGGGAGCACAGATACGCAGTATTTT. This chain links TRBV30 with TRBJ2-3, with 8 bases that match TRBD2. The V segment lost 7 bases and the J segment 0 bases; nucleotides outside the gene matches: 0. Germline values: CDR1 GTSNPN, CDR2 SVGIG (reference sequence). The CDR3 is made up of 12 amino acids.